The rows below give T cell receptor beta chains drawn from one sample of a study of long-term antiretroviral therapy in people with HIV. TCRdb keeps only in-frame clones here, not all; method: immunoSEQ multiplex PCR. The data contain 15,000 to 20,000 clones, approximately 90% of them singletons. The sample was unsorted PBMCs, taken 6.9 years after starting antiretroviral therapy. The receptors shown here come from a man aged 45 to 65 with HIV. CDR3s include the opening cysteine and the closing phenylalanine or tryptophan. Each record gives: CDR3 protein, CDR3 DNA, V gene, J gene, clone size, D gene. A D gene is named only where the DNA matches it firmly. Only part of the rows carry a size: once, few, many, or a class if the clone is expanded.

cdr3_aa: CASSLSRTGPAVNTEAFF; cdr3_nt: TGTGCCAGCAGCTTATCCCGTACAGGGCCGGCCGTGAACACTGAAGCTTTCTTT; v_call: TRBV7-3; j_call: TRBJ1-1; clone_size: NA; d_call: NA
cdr3_aa: CASSYSTGTWVIYEQYF; cdr3_nt: TGTGCCAGCAGTTATAGCACAGGGACCTGGGTGATCTACGAGCAGTACTTC; v_call: TRBV6-9; j_call: TRBJ2-7; clone_size: NA; d_call: NA
cdr3_aa: CASSLGGALEQFF; cdr3_nt: TGTGCCAGCAGCTTAGGTGGGGCCCTTGAGCAGTTCTTC; v_call: TRBV7-3; j_call: TRBJ2-1; clone_size: NA; d_call: NA
cdr3_aa: CAISGAGNEQFF; cdr3_nt: TGTGCCATCAGTGGGGCTGGAAATGAGCAGTTCTTC; v_call: TRBV10-3; j_call: TRBJ2-1; clone_size: NA; d_call: NA
cdr3_aa: CATSRAKSGQPSGNTIYF; cdr3_nt: TGTGCCACCAGCAGAGCCAAATCGGGACAGCCTTCCGGAAACACCATATATTTT; v_call: TRBV15; j_call: TRBJ1-3; clone_size: NA; d_call: TRBD1
cdr3_aa: CASTLGTAYETQYF; cdr3_nt: TGTGCCAGCACGCTCGGGACCGCGTACGAGACCCAGTACTTC; v_call: TRBV6-1; j_call: TRBJ2-5; clone_size: NA; d_call: NA
cdr3_aa: CASSPLERAHYNEQFF; cdr3_nt: TGTGCCAGCAGCCCCCTAGAACGGGCTCACTACAATGAGCAGTTCTTC; v_call: TRBV7-3; j_call: TRBJ2-1; clone_size: NA; d_call: NA
cdr3_aa: CASSLAGSYEQYF; cdr3_nt: TGCGCCAGCAGCTTGGCGGGCTCCTACGAGCAGTACTTC; v_call: TRBV5-1; j_call: TRBJ2-7; clone_size: NA; d_call: NA
cdr3_aa: CASRFDRDEQYF; cdr3_nt: TGTGCAAGTCGCTTCGACAGGGACGAGCAGTACTTC; v_call: TRBV12-2; j_call: TRBJ2-7; clone_size: NA; d_call: NA
cdr3_aa: CSVFGGRLAQQETQYF; cdr3_nt: TGCAGCGTTTTTGGAGGCCGACTAGCGCAACAAGAGACCCAGTACTTC; v_call: TRBV29-1; j_call: TRBJ2-5; clone_size: NA; d_call: TRBD2
cdr3_aa: CASKKGSGNTGELFF; cdr3_nt: TGTGCCAGCAAAAAAGGTAGCGGCAACACCGGGGAGCTGTTTTTT; v_call: TRBV6-6; j_call: TRBJ2-2; clone_size: NA; d_call: NA
cdr3_aa: CASSLDRNLNQPQHF; cdr3_nt: TGTGCCAGCAGTCTTGACAGGAACCTAAATCAGCCCCAGCATTTT; v_call: TRBV6-5; j_call: TRBJ1-5; clone_size: NA; d_call: NA
cdr3_aa: CASSQGVGILYEQYF; cdr3_nt: TGCGCCAGCAGCCAGGGGGTAGGGATTCTCTACGAGCAGTACTTC; v_call: TRBV4-3; j_call: TRBJ2-7; clone_size: NA; d_call: NA
cdr3_aa: CSVLPRFNTGELFF; cdr3_nt: TGCAGCGTTCTTCCCAGATTCAACACCGGGGAGCTGTTTTTT; v_call: TRBV29-1; j_call: TRBJ2-2; clone_size: NA; d_call: NA
cdr3_aa: CAISRTDYTEAFF; cdr3_nt: TGTGCCATCAGCCGAACGGATTACACTGAAGCTTTCTTT; v_call: TRBV10-3; j_call: TRBJ1-1; clone_size: NA; d_call: NA
cdr3_aa: CATSGTSNTGELFF; cdr3_nt: TGTGCCACATCCGGGACATCGAACACCGGGGAGCTGTTTTTT; v_call: TRBV28; j_call: TRBJ2-2; clone_size: NA; d_call: NA
cdr3_aa: CASSDTTTGELFF; cdr3_nt: TGTGCCAGCAGTGACACAACCACCGGGGAGCTGTTTTTT; v_call: TRBV6-7; j_call: TRBJ2-2; clone_size: NA; d_call: NA
cdr3_aa: CASSLQGTDTQYF; cdr3_nt: TGTGCCAGCAGTTTACAGGGTACAGATACGCAGTATTTT; v_call: TRBV7-6; j_call: TRBJ2-3; clone_size: NA; d_call: NA
cdr3_aa: CASSLAAGDARNEQFF; cdr3_nt: TGTGCCAGCAGCTTGGCAGCGGGGGATGCCCGCAATGAGCAGTTCTTC; v_call: TRBV5-6; j_call: TRBJ2-1; clone_size: NA; d_call: TRBD2
cdr3_aa: CASLVVNYGYTF; cdr3_nt: TGTGCCAGCCTCGTGGTTAACTATGGCTACACCTTC; v_call: TRBV28; j_call: TRBJ1-2; clone_size: NA; d_call: NA
cdr3_aa: CASSLIGDRVMF; cdr3_nt: TGTGCCAGCAGCTTAATCGGTGACAGGGTAATGTTC; v_call: TRBV7-8; j_call: TRBJ2-7; clone_size: once; d_call: TRBD1
cdr3_aa: CSVEGTGTSRSYEQYF; cdr3_nt: TGCAGCGTTGAAGGAACAGGGACTTCGAGGTCCTACGAGCAGTACTTC; v_call: TRBV29-1; j_call: TRBJ2-7; clone_size: NA; d_call: NA
cdr3_aa: CASSQLQGVIGELFF; cdr3_nt: TGCGCCAGCAGCCAACTACAGGGGGTGATCGGGGAGCTGTTTTTT; v_call: TRBV4-1; j_call: TRBJ2-2; clone_size: once; d_call: TRBD1
cdr3_aa: CASKQAGELFF; cdr3_nt: TGTGCCAGCAAGCAAGCCGGGGAGCTGTTTTTT; v_call: TRBV2; j_call: TRBJ2-2; clone_size: NA; d_call: NA
cdr3_aa: CASSVATNEKLFF; cdr3_nt: TGTGCCAGTAGTGTTGCAACTAATGAAAAACTGTTTTTT; v_call: TRBV19; j_call: TRBJ1-4; clone_size: NA; d_call: NA
cdr3_aa: CASSWGIEKLFF; cdr3_nt: TGTGCCAGCAGCTGGGGGATTGAAAAACTGTTTTTT; v_call: TRBV11-2; j_call: TRBJ1-4; clone_size: NA; d_call: NA
cdr3_aa: CASSLVGTSIYNEQFF; cdr3_nt: TGTGCCAGCAGCTTAGTCGGGACTAGTATCTACAATGAGCAGTTCTTC; v_call: TRBV7-2; j_call: TRBJ2-1; clone_size: NA; d_call: TRBD2
cdr3_aa: CASSMAGASYEQYF; cdr3_nt: TGTGCCAGTAGTATGGCAGGAGCTTCCTACGAGCAGTACTTC; v_call: TRBV19; j_call: TRBJ2-7; clone_size: NA; d_call: NA
cdr3_aa: CASSLSGGSSYNEQFF; cdr3_nt: TGCGCCAGCAGCTTGTCTGGCGGTAGCTCCTACAATGAGCAGTTCTTC; v_call: TRBV5-1; j_call: TRBJ2-1; clone_size: once; d_call: NA
cdr3_aa: CASRREGVYGYTF; cdr3_nt: TGTGCCAGCAGACGGGAGGGAGTCTATGGCTACACCTTC; v_call: TRBV6-1; j_call: TRBJ1-2; clone_size: NA; d_call: NA
cdr3_aa: CASSLLKVSNQPQHF; cdr3_nt: TGTGCCAGCAGTTTATTAAAGGTTAGCAATCAGCCCCAGCATTTT; v_call: TRBV28; j_call: TRBJ1-5; clone_size: NA; d_call: NA
cdr3_aa: CASSPTSGSSGSYEQYF; cdr3_nt: TGTGCCAGCAGCCCGACTAGCGGATCAAGCGGCTCCTACGAGCAGTACTTC; v_call: TRBV14; j_call: TRBJ2-7; clone_size: once; d_call: TRBD2
cdr3_aa: CASSDWGYDRLAYTF; cdr3_nt: TGTGCCAGCAGTGATTGGGGCTATGATCGATTAGCCTACACCTTC; v_call: TRBV2; j_call: TRBJ1-2; clone_size: NA; d_call: NA
cdr3_aa: CASSGPGQGSLYSNQPQHF; cdr3_nt: TGTGCCAGCAGTGGACCGGGACAGGGGAGCCTATATAGCAATCAGCCCCAGCATTTT; v_call: TRBV28; j_call: TRBJ1-5; clone_size: NA; d_call: TRBD1
cdr3_aa: CASLGDRTYEQYF; cdr3_nt: TGTGCCAGCTTAGGGGACAGGACCTACGAGCAGTACTTC; v_call: TRBV28; j_call: TRBJ2-7; clone_size: NA; d_call: TRBD1
cdr3_aa: CASSLTSGRAAVF; cdr3_nt: TGTGCCAGCAGCTTAACTAGCGGGAGGGCGGCGGTCTTC; v_call: TRBV7-2; j_call: TRBJ2-1; clone_size: NA; d_call: TRBD2
cdr3_aa: CASSAKEGLAYEQFF; cdr3_nt: TGTGCCAGCAGCGCCAAAGAGGGACTAGCCTATGAGCAGTTCTTC; v_call: TRBV9; j_call: TRBJ2-1; clone_size: NA; d_call: TRBD2
cdr3_aa: CASSLAGAYGETQYF; cdr3_nt: TGTGCCAGCAGTTTGGCAGGGGCCTACGGGGAGACCCAGTACTTC; v_call: TRBV28; j_call: TRBJ2-5; clone_size: few; d_call: NA
cdr3_aa: CASSSLEGSTEAFF; cdr3_nt: TGTGCCAGCAGTTCGTTGGAGGGCTCCACTGAAGCTTTCTTT; v_call: TRBV28; j_call: TRBJ1-1; clone_size: NA; d_call: NA
cdr3_aa: CASSPSGLLYEQYF; cdr3_nt: TGTGCCAGCAGCCCGTCAGGACTGTTATACGAGCAGTACTTC; v_call: TRBV28; j_call: TRBJ2-7; clone_size: NA; d_call: NA
cdr3_aa: CASSPGPGVAFF; cdr3_nt: TGTGCCAGCTCACCGGGGCCGGGGGTGGCTTTCTTT; v_call: TRBV18; j_call: TRBJ1-1; clone_size: NA; d_call: NA
cdr3_aa: CASLRGEAGGYNEQFF; cdr3_nt: TGCGCCAGCCTCCGTGGTGAGGCGGGAGGGTACAATGAGCAGTTCTTC; v_call: TRBV5-1; j_call: TRBJ2-1; clone_size: NA; d_call: TRBD2
cdr3_aa: CASSLGTGTLSGANVLTF; cdr3_nt: TGTGCCAGCAGCTTAGGGACAGGTACCCTCTCTGGGGCCAACGTCCTGACTTTC; v_call: TRBV7-6; j_call: TRBJ2-6; clone_size: once; d_call: TRBD1
cdr3_aa: CASSLGAGVETQYF; cdr3_nt: TGTGCCAGCAGCTTAGGAGCGGGAGTAGAGACCCAGTACTTC; v_call: TRBV11-3; j_call: TRBJ2-5; clone_size: NA; d_call: TRBD2
cdr3_aa: CASSLARPVYGYTF; cdr3_nt: TGTGCCAGCAGCTTGGCTAGGCCTGTCTATGGCTACACCTTC; v_call: TRBV5-6; j_call: TRBJ1-2; clone_size: NA; d_call: NA
cdr3_aa: CASSRGGYYEQYF; cdr3_nt: TGTGCCAGCAGTCGTGGGGGCTACTACGAGCAGTACTTC; v_call: TRBV28; j_call: TRBJ2-7; clone_size: NA; d_call: NA
cdr3_aa: CASSLGWRWPGAF; cdr3_nt: TGTGCCAGCAGCTTAGGATGGCGTTGGCCAGGGGCCTTC; v_call: TRBV7-2; j_call: TRBJ1-2; clone_size: NA; d_call: NA
cdr3_aa: CASSSSSRYTF; cdr3_nt: TGTGCCAGCAGCTCCTCGTCACGGTACACCTTC; v_call: TRBV7-8; j_call: TRBJ1-2; clone_size: NA; d_call: NA
cdr3_aa: CASSPTGTALFSSYEQYF; cdr3_nt: TGTGCCAGCTCACCGACCGGGACAGCTCTCTTCTCCTCCTACGAGCAGTACTTC; v_call: TRBV18; j_call: TRBJ2-7; clone_size: NA; d_call: TRBD1